The rows below give T cell receptor beta chains drawn from one sample of a study of T cell responses to AZD1222 COVID-19 vaccine. TCRdb's table, derived via immunoSEQ multiplex PCR, lists solely in-frame clones and lacks some. The profile shows about 48,000 clones, approximately 91% of them singletons. The specimen comprised peripheral blood, sampled 28 days after the second AZD1222 dose. The receptor source for this set is an adult who received the AZD1222 COVID-19 vaccine. Each CDR3 is given without its conserved first and last residue. D genes are given only for firm matches.

>-|TRBV5-1|TRBJ1-1
ASSWGDTEAF
>TRBD1|TRBV4-1|TRBJ2-7
ASSKEIVRTGEGEQY
>-|TRBV19|TRBJ2-2
ASSIARATGELF
>-|TRBV3-1/TRBV3-2|TRBJ1-6
ASSRGGGDSPLH
>-|TRBV7-9|TRBJ2-7
ASSLYEASGDEQY
>TRBD1|TRBV19|TRBJ2-7
ASRTSPLAGGYEQY
>-|TRBV1|TRBJ2-7
TSSQPADRDISYEQY
>-|TRBV28|TRBJ1-5
ASTTGEGHQPQH
>TRBD1|TRBV19|TRBJ2-2
ASTVGQGGTGELF
>-|TRBV19|TRBJ1-1
ASSILTGGDTEAF
>-|TRBV6-1|TRBJ2-7
ASSDSSYEQY
>TRBD2|TRBV5-1|TRBJ2-7
ASSLLSGSTSYEQY
>-|TRBV25-1|TRBJ1-5
ASSGPGADQPQH
>-|TRBV2|TRBJ2-7
ASSSREGNYEQY
>-|TRBV2|TRBJ1-2
ASKVGGFFGYT
>-|TRBV18|TRBJ2-2
ASSRNTGELF
>-|TRBV7-2|TRBJ2-1
ASSLTNTLNEQF
>TRBD2|TRBV3-1/TRBV3-2|TRBJ2-5
ASSQVTSGGAKETQY
>-|TRBV19|TRBJ1-1
ASSPQMNTEAF
>TRBD1|TRBV6-5|TRBJ1-4
ASSPDRGREKLF
>-|TRBV5-1|TRBJ1-1
ASSSGGRRHTEAF
>-|TRBV12-1|TRBJ2-7
ASRPIKGLDEQY
>TRBD1|TRBV12-3/TRBV12-4|TRBJ2-3
ASRDRDLDTQY
>TRBD1|TRBV11-2|TRBJ2-7
ASSAQMGQGAGEQY
>-|TRBV7-9|TRBJ2-5
ASSLGLLQETQY
>-|TRBV7-9|TRBJ1-5
ASSGVTPYSNQPQH
>TRBD1|TRBV29-1|TRBJ1-4
SVTDRVANEKLF
>-|TRBV6-5|TRBJ1-1
ASSYSYEVNTEAF
>TRBD1|TRBV19|TRBJ2-2
ASTVQGEWTGELF
>TRBD1|TRBV6-5|TRBJ1-5
ASSSGTGGNQPQH
>-|TRBV12-3/TRBV12-4|TRBJ1-6
ASTPSRCPPLH
>-|TRBV5-5|TRBJ1-4
ASSLDRGEKLF
>-|TRBV5-6|TRBJ2-7
ASSLFQGSTYEQY
>TRBD1|TRBV6-5|TRBJ1-2
ASSYSSTGGYGYT
>TRBD1|TRBV28|TRBJ1-4
ASSFSGTGDEKLF
>TRBD2|TRBV28|TRBJ2-7
ASSSRLAGSYEQY
>-|TRBV24-1|TRBJ1-5
ATSVGASNQPQH
>TRBD2|TRBV12-5|TRBJ2-7
ASALRAGGPYEQY
>-|TRBV3-1/TRBV3-2|TRBJ2-1
ASSRYVTLPYNEQF
>TRBD1|TRBV7-9|TRBJ1-2
ASSFSQGAYGYT
>TRBD2|TRBV7-8|TRBJ2-7
ASSRSGRDQY
>-|TRBV20-1|TRBJ2-6
SASHTDLT
>TRBD2|TRBV27|TRBJ2-7
ASSLYSGSYEQY
>TRBD1|TRBV13|TRBJ1-6
ASSSTGGNSPLH
>-|TRBV7-2|TRBJ2-7
ASSPKTLSYEQY
>-|TRBV5-8|TRBJ2-7
ASSARSSLSYEQY
>TRBD1|TRBV6-5|TRBJ2-7
ASSSPDRGLYEQY
>-|TRBV3-1/TRBV3-2|TRBJ1-4
ASSQVDRSNEKLF
>TRBD1|TRBV6-5|TRBJ1-6
ASSYLSGGSPLH
>TRBD1|TRBV10-3|TRBJ2-5
AINPDRDQETQY
>TRBD1|TRBV10-3|TRBJ2-7
APRPLDRASYEQY
>-|TRBV6-5|TRBJ1-2
ASTHPLGNYGYT
>TRBD1|TRBV19|TRBJ1-5
ASSQRQGGRNSNQPQH